The 29 T cell receptor beta chains below come from one sample, sequenced in a study of PD-1 blockade in classical Hodgkin lymphoma. Using immunoSEQ multiplex PCR, the repertoire was profiled, and TCRdb retains in-frame clones only, with some absent. The sample carries 30,000 or so clones, more than 65% recorded once. With no exception, relapse followed autologous stem cell transplantation in all patients, and brentuximab vedotin exposure varied. Sequencing used peripheral blood mononuclear cells (PBMCs), obtained before the second cycle of nivolumab. Every receptor here comes from a human donor with classical Hodgkin lymphoma.

The chain uses TRBV28 and TRBJ2-2, with D perhaps TRBD2 (5 bases). V dropped 6 bases and J dropped 0 bases, with 11 bases sitting between them. The CDR3 contains 15 residues. Germline loops: CDR1 MDHEN, CDR2 SYDVKM. In DNA form, the CDR3 reads TGTGCCAGCAGGCTTGCGGGCGCGAACACCGGGGAGCTGTTTTTT. Translated, it gives CASRLAGANTGELFF. Drawing the rest from reference TRBV28 and TRBJ2-2, the complete variable domain is DVKVTQSSRYLVKRTGEKVFLECVQDMDHENMFWYRQDPGLGLRLIYFSYDVKMKEKGDIPEGYSVSREKKERFSLILESASTNQTSMYLCASRLAGANTGELFFGEGSRLTVL.

The rearrangement joins TRBV28 to TRBJ2-3, with D perhaps being TRBD1 or TRBD2 (5 bases each). Germline V gene data show CDR1 as MDHEN and CDR2 as SYDVKM. The CDR3 sequence is 10 residues long. V lost 5 bases and J lost 11, with 8 bases in between. This CDR3 reads CASSGTGQYF. The CDR3 DNA is TGTGCCAGCAGTGGGACCGGGCAGTATTTT.

V and J are TRBV6-1 and TRBJ2-7; D might be TRBD2 (6 bases). Germline V gene sequence: CDR1 MNHNS, CDR2 SASEGT. CDR3 length equals 12 residues. Trimming shortened V by 7 bases and J by 5 bases, and 12 bases separated the two germline ends. The CDR3 sequence: CASMEGSHEQYF. CDR3 in DNA: TGTGCCAGCATGGAGGGGAGTCACGAGCAGTACTTC.

CDR3 loop: CASAGLAGKETQYF. The DNA of the CDR3 is TGTGCCAGCGCAGGACTAGCGGGGAAAGAGACCCAGTACTTC. The rearrangement joins TRBV28 to TRBJ2-5; 12 bases are a match to TRBD2. Germline CDR1 is MDHEN and CDR2 is SYDVKM. This CDR3 region has 14 residues. V shed 8 bases, J shed 3 bases, and the junction held 4 bases outside the gene matches.

The CDR3 nucleotides are TGTGCCAGCAGCCCTTGGGCGGCCCTACAGAACACTGAAGCTTTCTTT. Its protein product is CASSPWAALQNTEAFF. The chain is built from TRBV9 and TRBJ1-1; no reliable D call. V was trimmed by 4 bases and J by 1 base, leaving 17 bases between them. The CDR3 totals 16 residues. Per germline, CDR1 SGDLS and CDR2 YYNGEE. Filled out from reference TRBV9 and TRBJ1-1, the complete variable domain reads DSGVTQTPKHLITATGQRVTLRCSPRSGDLSVYWYQQSLDQGLQFLIQYYNGEERAKGNILERFSAQQFPDLHSELNLSSLELGDSALYFCASSPWAALQNTEAFFGQGTRLTVV.

The rearrangement uses TRBV4-1 and TRBJ2-2; TRBD2 aligns across 8 bases. This CDR3 has 18 amino acids. V lost 3 bases and J lost 3; bases outside the gene matches: 12. Germline V CDR1 and CDR2: MGHRA, YSYEKL. The CDR3, as DNA: TGCGCCAGCAGCCATCCCGCTGTGGGACTAGGGGACACCGGGGAGCTGTTTTTT. Translation: CASSHPAVGLGDTGELFF.

This chain joins TRBV5-1 and TRBJ1-1; a weak D match, TRBD1 (6 bases). There are 14 residues in the CDR3. V was clipped by 5 bases and J by 5 bases, with 16 bases between them. The germline V gene has CDR1 SGHRS and CDR2 YFSETQ. CDR3 protein: CASRYTQGMTEAFF. As DNA, the CDR3 is TGCGCCAGCAGGTACACTCAGGGGATGACTGAAGCTTTCTTT.

The chain links TRBV6-1 to TRBJ2-7, with TRBD1 as a possible D gene (6 bases). This CDR3 region has 14 residues. CDR1 and CDR2 from the germline V gene are MNHNS and SASEGT. Trimming took 7 bases from V and 2 from J, leaving 15 bases between them. The CDR3 DNA sequence: TGTGCCAGCACCCCAACGAGGGGGACCTACGAGCAGTACTTC. This encodes CASTPTRGTYEQYF.

DNA for the CDR3: TGCGCCAGCAGCGGGGACAGGGAAAATAGGGTGGCTTTCTTT. It translates to CASSGDRENRVAFF. The chain uses TRBV5-1 and TRBJ1-1, with 9 bases matching TRBD1. V shed 4 bases, J shed 11 bases, and the junction held 12 bases outside the gene matches. Germline loops: CDR1 SGHRS, CDR2 YFSETQ. The CDR3 runs to 14 residues.

J is TRBJ1-5 and V is TRBV11-3, with a tentative D call TRBD1 (6 bases). The CDR3 loop spans 16 amino acids. The germline V and J ends were trimmed by 5 bases and 0 bases, with 14 bases remaining between them. Germline V gene data show CDR1 as SGHNT and CDR2 as YENEEA. The CDR3: CASSHSRGSSNQPQHF. CDR3 in DNA: TGTGCCAGCAGCCATAGCAGGGGCTCTAGCAATCAGCCCCAGCATTTT.

V gene TRBV18 combines with J gene TRBJ1-6; 7 bases match TRBD1. CDR1 and CDR2 from the germline V gene are KGHSH and LQKENI. Losses at the gene ends were 6 bases for V and 8 bases for J; bases not matched to a gene: 7. CDR3 length equals 14 residues. CDR3 region: CASSTRGMDSPLHF. CDR3 in DNA: TGTGCCAGCTCTACCAGGGGGATGGATTCACCCCTCCACTTT.

The genes are TRBV5-5 and TRBJ2-7; 8 bases line up with TRBD2. Germline loops: CDR1 SGHKS, CDR2 YYEKEE (reference sequence). The trim removed 0 bases at V and 3 bases at J, leaving 8 bases unmatched. The length of the CDR3 is 16 residues. For the CDR3, the DNA is TGTGCCAGCAGCTTGGATGCGGGGGGACCTGTCTACGAGCAGTACTTC. Its protein is CASSLDAGGPVYEQYF.

V gene TRBV29-1 combines with J gene TRBJ2-1; 12 nucleotides align to TRBD2. V was pared by 2 bases and J by 6 bases, with 8 bases of the junction left unmatched. The germline CDR1 and CDR2 sequences are SQVTM and ANQGSEA. This CDR3 has 16 residues. CDR3 DNA: TGCAGCGTTGAACTAGCGGGAGGGGGAGCAGGCAATGAGCAGTTCTTC. This translates into CSVELAGGGAGNEQFF.

The gene calls are TRBV7-2 and TRBJ2-6, with D possibly matching TRBD1 (5 bases). The germline V and J ends were trimmed by 5 bases and 0 bases, with 11 bases remaining between them. The germline CDR1 and CDR2 sequences are SGHTA and FQGNSA. The CDR3 spans 16 residues. This CDR3 reads CASSLTTGSGANVLTF. CDR3 DNA sequence: TGTGCCAGCAGCCTAACTACAGGCTCTGGGGCCAACGTCCTGACTTTC.

The chain joins TRBV9 to TRBJ2-7; 12 positions match TRBD1. Germline V gene lookup returns CDR1 SGDLS and CDR2 YYNGEE. The CDR3 has 15 residues. V was pared by 0 bases and J by 7 bases, with 5 bases of the junction left unmatched. CDR3 in amino acids: CASSVGGQGAEEQYF. CDR3 DNA sequence: TGTGCCAGCAGCGTAGGGGGACAGGGGGCGGAAGAGCAGTACTTC.

This rearrangement joins TRBV6-6 to TRBJ2-2; tentatively, D is TRBD1 or TRBD2 (6 bases each). The CDR3 runs to 15 residues. V was clipped by 6 bases and J by 4 bases, with 15 bases between them. Per the germline V gene, CDR1 is MNHNY and CDR2 is SVGAGI (reference sequence). The CDR3 reads CASRDTGAGTGELFF. CDR3 DNA: TGTGCCAGCAGAGACACGGGGGCGGGCACCGGGGAGCTGTTTTTT.

CDR3 protein: CASSPPTGVQPQHF. The CDR3 DNA sequence: TGTGCCAGCTCACCACCGACAGGGGTTCAGCCCCAGCATTTT. V and J are TRBV18 and TRBJ1-5, with TRBD1 matching 8 bases. The CDR3 runs to 14 residues. V dropped 0 bases and J dropped 6; count of bases not matched to a gene: 1. Germline V gene lookup returns CDR1 KGHSH and CDR2 LQKENI.

The chain couples TRBV11-3 to TRBJ2-2; 7 bases are a match to TRBD2. V lost 5 bases and J lost 3; bases outside the gene matches: 0. The CDR3 has 13 amino acids. Germline V CDR1 and CDR2: SGHNT, YENEEA. The CDR3 here is CASSREDTGELFF. CDR3 DNA sequence: TGTGCCAGCAGCCGGGAGGACACCGGGGAGCTGTTTTTT.

This chain links TRBV28 with TRBJ2-1; no clear D gene. CDR3 length: 17 amino acids. V was clipped by 2 bases and J by 0 bases, with 14 bases between them. Germline lookup yields CDR1 MDHEN and CDR2 SYDVKM. CDR3 protein: CASSLIGPPSSYNEQFF. CDR3 sequence (DNA): TGTGCCAGCAGTTTAATAGGGCCACCGAGCTCCTACAATGAGCAGTTCTTC.

A few counts support this clone. CDR3 sequence (DNA): TGTGCCACTACGGACGGCACCGGGGAGCTGTTTTTT. Protein product: CATTDGTGELFF. The chain employs TRBV28 and TRBJ2-2; D not certain. The V and J ends lost 10 bases and 4 bases respectively, with 10 bases between them. The CDR3 is 12 amino acids. Looked up from germline, CDR1 is MDHEN and CDR2 is SYDVKM.

This clone was picked up a small number of times. The chain recombines TRBV6-5 with TRBJ2-5; no reliable D call. Trimming left V 0 bases short and J 5 bases short, with 7 bases between. CDR3 length equals 13 residues. Germline values: CDR1 MNHEY, CDR2 SVGAGI. The CDR3 spells CASSYSRWETQYF. CDR3 in DNA: TGTGCCAGCAGTTACTCCAGGTGGGAGACCCAGTACTTC.

The V and J genes are TRBV5-6 and TRBJ1-5; tentatively, D is TRBD1 (5 bases). V was clipped by 7 bases and J by 1 base, with 18 bases between them. The germline V gene encodes CDR1 SGHDT and CDR2 YYEEEE. This CDR3 contains 16 residues. Written as DNA, the CDR3 is TGTGCCAGCCAATCGCAGGGACCTTCGAGCAATCAGCCCCAGCATTTT. Residues: CASQSQGPSSNQPQHF.

This chain links TRBV11-3 with TRBJ2-1; no clear D gene. Trimming took 0 bases from V and 5 from J, leaving 11 bases between them. Germline-derived CDR1 and CDR2 are SGHNT and YENEEA. The CDR3 is made up of 15 amino acids. The CDR3 is CASSLDGLGNNEQFF. For the CDR3, the DNA is TGTGCCAGCAGCTTAGATGGTCTAGGCAACAATGAGCAGTTCTTC.

The chain employs TRBV29-1 and TRBJ2-7; 9 bases agree with TRBD1. CDR1 SQVTM and CDR2 ANQGSEA come from the germline V gene. V gave up 3 bases and J gave up 0 bases; unmatched junction bases: 6. The CDR3 consists of 15 residues. CDR3 sequence: CSVDLSGQGSYEQYF. The CDR3 coding sequence is TGCAGCGTTGACCTTTCGGGACAGGGCTCCTACGAGCAGTACTTC.

This chain links TRBV18 with TRBJ2-5, with a possible D match to TRBD2 (6 bases). The V gene's germline CDR1 is KGHSH and CDR2 LQKENI. V was clipped by 3 bases and J by 2 bases, with 10 bases between them. The CDR3 consists of 14 residues. CDR3 coding DNA: TGTGCCAGCTCACCTACCGCGGGGCAAGAGACCCAGTACTTC. Translated: CASSPTAGQETQYF. Combining the CDR3 with reference TRBV18 and TRBJ2-5 gives the whole variable domain NAGVMQNPRHLVRRRGQEARLRCSPMKGHSHVYWYRQLPEEGLKFMVYLQKENIIDESGMPKERFSAEFPKEGPSILRIQQVVRGDSAAYFCASSPTAGQETQYFGPGTRLLVL.

In this sample, this clone is medium-sized. The chain recombines TRBV30 with TRBJ1-5; perhaps TRBD1 as D (6 bases). Trimming left V 1 base short and J 6 bases short, with 16 bases between. The CDR3 consists of 15 residues. The germline gives CDR1 GTSNPN, CDR2 SVGIG (reference sequence). CDR3 loop: CAWSGGVRGGQPQHF. CDR3 bases: TGTGCCTGGAGTGGAGGGGTCAGGGGAGGTCAGCCCCAGCATTTT.

This clone was found once. The chain carries TRBV4-1 and TRBJ1-3, with D unresolved. CDR3 size: 14 residues. The V end lost 5 bases, the J end lost 0 bases, and 8 bases lay between the germline ends. The germline CDR1 and CDR2 sequences are MGHRA and YSYEKL. CDR3 amino acids: CASSWTVSGNTIYF. For the CDR3, the DNA is TGCGCCAGCAGCTGGACGGTCTCTGGAAACACCATATATTTT.

This clone is medium-sized by share. The J gene is TRBJ1-2, the V gene TRBV30, with D hard to call. The CDR3 length is 14 residues. The V end was cut by 4 bases, the J end by 8 bases, with 20 bases between. CDR1 is GTSNPN, CDR2 SVGIG, per germline (reference sequence). The DNA of the CDR3 is TGTGCCTGGACCATAGATAGCCAGTTCGAGGGCTACACCTTC. It specifies CAWTIDSQFEGYTF.

Notes on this clone: Germline is not matched at one junction end, which may reflect a read error. This chain links TRBV4-1 with TRBJ2-3; 9 nucleotides align to TRBD2. The CDR3 sequence is 17 residues long. Germline V gives CDR1 MGHRA, CDR2 YSYEKL. CDR3 sequence reads: CASSQVNLAGRTDTQYF. The CDR3 bases are TGCGCCAGCAGCCAAGTAAATCTAGCGGGACGCACGGATACGCAGTATTTT.